This record concerns one T cell receptor beta chain sequence. Its antigen is currently unknown. The data were taken from a study of cytomegalovirus exposure and HLA in healthy donors. Turning to the study itself: It was reported in a later analysis that the 90 to 150 validation repertoires used the same platform as the 650 to 800 first-cohort repertoires.

The protocol was immunoSEQ multiplex PCR, while the TCRdb copy is restricted to in-frame clones and leaves out a portion. The sample records 200,000 to 300,000 clones, around 88% being singletons. Germline V lookup: CDR1 MNHEY, CDR2 SMNVEV (reference sequence). The CDR3 spans 15 residues. V shed 5 bases and J 5 bases; nucleotides not matched to a gene: 10. Overall study findings and caveats: There were a few CMV-associated chains whose specificity for CMV antigens was confirmed in vitro. According to a subsequent analysis, TCR clusters from the first cohort were inclined to appear together in the 110 or so validation repertoires.

The sample consisted of PBMCs. This chain joins TRBV27 and TRBJ2-7, with TRBD2 matching 9 bases. The receptor comes from a woman aged 25-40 years in good health and CMV-seropositive. The DNA for the CDR3 is TGTGCCAGCAGTCACCTCTTAGCGGGAGCTGACGAGCAGTACTTC. Translation gives CASSHLLAGADEQYF.